The 27 T cell receptor beta chains in this list originate from one sample, sequenced in a study of T-cell memory formation after mild COVID-19. From the 5' RACE reads, TCRdb called clonotypes with MiXCR, one entry per CDR3 protein. The table has some 340,000 distinct CDR3 sequences, over 10% seen once; the top ten hold about 20%. Sample: PBMCs or a T cell subset sorted from them (not recorded which). The receptors shown here come from a young man who had mild COVID-19 (a few samples of this study predate the infection). Cell type and time point are not known.

This clonotype turned up a few times. J is TRBJ2-3 and V is TRBV5-1; D is undetermined. There are 12 residues in the CDR3. V was cut by 5 bases and J by 6 bases, with 10 bases left in between. Germline CDR1 is SGHRS and CDR2 is YFSETQ. The CDR3 bases are TGCGCCAGCAGGGGTCAGGCGGATACGCAGTATTTT. This sequence encodes CASRGQADTQYF.

This clonotype came up a few times. The chain couples TRBV18 to TRBJ2-5, with D uncertain. Germline values: CDR1 KGHSH, CDR2 LQKENI. This CDR3 has 17 amino acids. With 4 bases removed from V and 1 base from J, the gap between germline ends came to 19 bases. CDR3 loop: CASSQILFGPFQETQYF. In DNA form, the CDR3 reads TGTGCCAGCTCACAAATCCTCTTTGGACCCTTCCAAGAGACCCAGTACTTC.

This clonotype was detected ten times or more. V usage is TRBV6-1 and J usage is TRBJ2-1, with D perhaps given as TRBD1 or TRBD2 (6 bases each). The V end lost 7 bases, the J end lost 3 bases, and 19 bases lay between the germline ends. Germline V gene sequence: CDR1 MNHNS, CDR2 SASEGT. The CDR3 covers 16 residues. The CDR3 nucleotides read TGTGCCAGCACCGAAAGGGGGGAGACTGACTACAATGAGCAGTTCTTC. Residues: CASTERGETDYNEQFF.

V usage is TRBV7-6 and J usage is TRBJ2-1, with 7 bases aligning to TRBD1. CDR3 length equals 14 residues. The germline gives CDR1 SGHVS, CDR2 FNYEAQ. V lost 4 bases and J lost 9; bases outside the gene matches: 9. This CDR3 is CASSSQGVGSEQFF. CDR3 bases: TGTGCCAGCAGCTCCCAGGGGGTGGGATCTGAGCAGTTCTTC.

The J gene is TRBJ1-1, the V gene TRBV30; tentative D call: TRBD1 (6 bases). Per the germline V gene, CDR1 is GTSNPN and CDR2 is SVGIG (reference sequence). The CDR3 length is 12 residues. CDR3 region: CAWDMMNTEAFF. In DNA, the CDR3 is TGTGCATGGGACATGATGAACACTGAAGCTTTCTTT.

This sequence joins TRBV20-1 and TRBJ2-3, with 11 positions matching TRBD2. The V gene end was trimmed by 2 bases and the J gene end by 0 bases; junction bases not matched to a gene: 4. The CDR3 sequence is 16 residues long. Germline lookup yields CDR1 DFQATT and CDR2 SNEGSKA (reference sequence). CDR3 sequence: CSARTSGGLSTDTQYF. The CDR3 DNA sequence: TGCAGTGCTAGAACTAGCGGGGGACTTAGCACAGATACGCAGTATTTT.

Comments on this clonotype: This CDR3 is missing its conserved last phenylalanine or tryptophan, likely due to a read error. The DNA is omitted, as the CDR3 cannot be located on it reliably, and the CDR3 follows TCRdb's listing. The chain is built from TRBV5-4 and TRBJ1-2. The germline CDR1 and CDR2 sequences are SGHNT and YYREEE (reference sequence). The CDR3 region is 9 residues in length, termini included. The CDR3 region is CASSLDCCS.

This clonotype was observed a handful of times. The genes are TRBV29-1 and TRBJ1-2; D gene unclear. The ends were cut back, 3 bases at V and 3 bases at J, with 11 bases in the middle. Per germline, CDR1 SQVTM and CDR2 ANQGSEA. The CDR3 extends over 13 amino acids. For the CDR3, the DNA is TGCAGCGTTGAGAGTCTAGAAGACTATGGCTACACCTTC. Its translation is CSVESLEDYGYTF.

V gene TRBV30 combines with J gene TRBJ2-7, with D maybe TRBD1 (5 bases). Trimming left V 7 bases short and J 5 bases short, with 18 bases between. The CDR3 is made up of 13 amino acids. Germline values: CDR1 GTSNPN, CDR2 SVGIG (reference sequence). The CDR3 is CASLGLGVHEQYF. The CDR3 DNA reads as TGTGCCTCCCTCGGGCTAGGGGTTCACGAGCAGTACTTC. The variable domain in full, with the rest retrieved from reference TRBV30 and TRBJ2-7, is SQTIHQWPATLVQPVGSPLSLECTVEGTSNPNLYWYRQAAGRGLQLLFYSVGIGQISSEVPQNLSASRPQDRQFILSSKKLLLSDSGFYLCASLGLGVHEQYFGPGTRLTVT.

The chain links TRBV7-2 to TRBJ1-1; D ambiguous. Germline-derived CDR1 and CDR2 are SGHTA and FQGNSA. Trimming took 3 bases from V and 0 from J, leaving 5 bases between them. This CDR3 has 13 residues. CDR3 sequence reads: CASSFLLNTEAFF. CDR3 coding DNA: TGTGCCAGCAGCTTTCTTTTGAACACTGAAGCTTTCTTT.

This clonotype was recorded at least ten times. The chain joins TRBV19 to TRBJ2-1; 12 nucleotides match TRBD1. Germline CDR1 and CDR2: LNHDA and SQIVND (reference sequence). Unmatched junction bases numbered 10, after V lost 5 bases and J lost 8 bases. CDR3 size: 16 residues. CDR3 DNA: TGTGCCAGTAGTGTCCGGGACAGGGGGCCTGGAGATGAGCAGTTCTTC. This encodes CASSVRDRGPGDEQFF.

In its sample, this clonotype was seen once. The chain joins TRBV18 to TRBJ1-5; D unclear. The germline gives CDR1 KGHSH, CDR2 LQKENI. CDR3 length: 13 residues. The V end lost 3 bases, the J end lost 7 bases, and 10 bases lay between the germline ends. The CDR3 DNA reads as TGTGCCAGCTCACCCTCCAGTGAACAGCCCCAGCATTTT. Translated: CASSPSSEQPQHF.

The chain employs TRBV4-3 and TRBJ1-6; the D is unclear. Germline-derived CDR1 and CDR2 are LGHNA and YSLEER. The CDR3 consists of 17 residues. V gave up 0 bases and J gave up 0 bases, with 9 bases separating them. CDR3 in DNA: TGCGCCAGCAGCCAAGATGCGGGGAGCTCCTATAATTCACCCCTCCACTTT. It translates to CASSQDAGSSYNSPLHF.

This clonotype was counted between two and nine times. The chain's CDR3 is CASRWQGLDSPLHF. The CDR3 bases are TGTGCCAGCAGATGGCAGGGATTGGATTCACCCCTCCACTTT. This chain uses TRBV7-9 with TRBJ1-6; a weak D match, TRBD1 (5 bases). CDR1 and CDR2 from the germline V gene are SEHNR and FQNEAQ (reference sequence). There are 14 residues in the CDR3. V was pared by 6 bases and J by 8 bases, with 14 bases between.

This clonotype was counted a few times. The rearrangement joins TRBV5-1 to TRBJ2-3; 10 nucleotides align to TRBD2. V trimming: 0 bases; J trimming: 5 bases; junction bases outside the gene matches: 3. Germline V lookup: CDR1 SGHRS, CDR2 YFSETQ. CDR3 size: 15 residues. Here the CDR3 DNA reads TGCGCCAGCAGCTTGGCAGCGGGGGGGCAAGATACGCAGTATTTT. Translated: CASSLAAGGQDTQYF. Complete variable domain (other parts from reference TRBV5-1 and TRBJ2-3): KAGVTQTPRYLIKTRGQQVTLSCSPISGHRSVSWYQQTPGQGLQFLFEYFSETQRNKGNFPGRFSGRQFSNSRSEMNVSTLELGDSALYLCASSLAAGGQDTQYFGPGTRLTVL.

The V and J genes are TRBV2 and TRBJ2-2; a weak D match, TRBD1 (5 bases). Germline V gene lookup returns CDR1 SNHLY and CDR2 FYNNEI. The CDR3 consists of 13 residues. Between the trimmed V and J ends, which lost 5 bases and 6 bases, there was a span of 10 bases. Here the CDR3 DNA reads TGTGCCAGCAGTACCCAGGGCCCCGGGGAGCTGTTTTTT. This gives the protein CASSTQGPGELFF.

This rearrangement joins TRBV20-1 to TRBJ2-7, with a tentative D call TRBD1 (6 bases). CDR1 is DFQATT and CDR2 is SNEGSKA in the germline V gene (reference sequence). V lost 1 base to trimming and J lost 1 base, with 11 bases between them. CDR3 size: 14 residues. CDR3 sequence: CSARGYGQSYEQYF. The CDR3 DNA reads TGCAGTGCTAGAGGTTACGGACAGTCCTACGAGCAGTACTTC.

This clonotype was seen more than once but under ten times. The gene calls are TRBV6-2 or TRBV6-3 and TRBJ2-6; D may be TRBD2 (5 bases). The CDR3 has 15 residues. Germline V gene lookup returns CDR1 MNHEY and CDR2 SVGEGT. Trimming removed 2 bases from V and 1 base from J, with 6 bases in between. The CDR3 spells CASSYRGSGANVLTF. The CDR3 DNA sequence: TGTGCCAGCAGTTACCGAGGGTCTGGGGCCAACGTCCTGACTTTC.

The rearrangement links TRBV5-4 to TRBJ2-6; TRBD1 aligns across 9 bases. Germline trimming cut 2 bases from V and 1 base from J; bases unmatched to any gene: 13. CDR1 and CDR2 (germline): SGHNT, YYREEE (reference sequence). CDR3 size: 20 residues. The CDR3 region is CASSFGGTRDRVSGANVLTF. CDR3 in DNA: TGTGCCAGCAGCTTCGGAGGAACACGGGACAGGGTTTCTGGGGCCAACGTCCTGACTTTC.

This clonotype turned up a few times. This chain connects TRBV7-2 to TRBJ2-3; D not certain. V was cut by 2 bases and J by 0 bases, with 6 bases left in between. Per the germline V gene, CDR1 is SGHTA and CDR2 is FQGNSA. The CDR3 runs to 14 residues. The CDR3 spells CASSLQLSTDTQYF. CDR3 coding DNA: TGTGCCAGCAGCTTACAACTCAGCACAGATACGCAGTATTTT. Filled out from reference TRBV7-2 and TRBJ2-3, the complete variable domain reads GAGVSQSPSNKVTEKGKDVELRCDPISGHTALYWYRQSLGQGLEFLIYFQGNSAPDKSGLPSDRFSAERTGGSVSTLTIQRTQQEDSAVYLCASSLQLSTDTQYFGPGTRLTVL.

This clonotype was seen repeatedly, ten times or more. The chain combines TRBV5-1 with TRBJ1-5; 8 bases line up with TRBD1. This CDR3 has 13 residues. The germline V gene encodes CDR1 SGHRS and CDR2 YFSETQ. V shed 3 bases and J 5 bases; nucleotides not matched to a gene: 1. The CDR3 DNA is TGCGCCAGCAGCTCGACAGGGGATCAGCCCCAGCATTTT. This gives the protein CASSSTGDQPQHF.

This clonotype is a singleton in its sample. The rearrangement uses TRBV3-1 and TRBJ2-3, with D unclear. The CDR3 is 18 amino acids. V dropped 1 base and J dropped 0 bases, with 17 bases sitting between them. Germline V gene lookup returns CDR1 LGHDT and CDR2 YNNKEL (reference sequence). The CDR3 loop reads CASSQGYGPQTSTDTQYF. The DNA of the CDR3 is TGTGCCAGCAGCCAAGGTTACGGGCCACAAACCAGCACAGATACGCAGTATTTT.

The chain employs TRBV27 and TRBJ2-7; possibly TRBD2 for D (5 bases). With 5 bases removed from V and 2 bases from J, the gap between germline ends came to 22 bases. This CDR3 has 17 residues. Germline V lookup: CDR1 MNHEY, CDR2 SMNVEV (reference sequence). This chain's CDR3 is CASSTHPGVFGTYEQYF. The DNA for the CDR3 is TGTGCCAGCAGTACCCACCCGGGTGTGTTCGGGACCTACGAGCAGTACTTC.

This clonotype has just a few counts. The CDR3 coding sequence is TGTGCGTCCTCAGAGTCCACAGATACGCAGTATTTT. Translated, it gives CASSESTDTQYF. This chain uses TRBV5-6 with TRBJ2-3; D is uncertain. The germline V gene encodes CDR1 SGHDT and CDR2 YYEEEE. This CDR3 region has 12 residues.

This clonotype was observed a handful of times. This chain connects TRBV29-1 to TRBJ2-4; D not resolved. The CDR3 totals 14 residues. Germline values: CDR1 SQVTM, CDR2 ANQGSEA. Trimming left V 6 bases short and J 0 bases short, with 12 bases between. As DNA, the CDR3 is TGCAGCGTGGTGACACAGCTAGCCAAAAACATTCAGTACTTC. It codes for CSVVTQLAKNIQYF.

The table lists this clonotype with a few counts. The rearrangement links TRBV12-3 or TRBV12-4 to TRBJ2-7; 9 nucleotides line up with TRBD1. The CDR3 runs to 12 residues. Losses at the gene ends were 5 bases for V and 9 bases for J; bases not matched to a gene: 5. The CDR3 here is CASSTGGAPQYF. CDR3 sequence (DNA): TGTGCCAGCAGTACAGGGGGCGCACCGCAGTACTTC.

This clonotype was seen only a few times. This chain connects TRBV4-3 to TRBJ1-5; D is unresolved. This CDR3 contains 15 residues. Between the trimmed V and J ends, which lost 0 bases and 6 bases, there was a span of 12 bases. Germline V gives CDR1 LGHNA, CDR2 YSLEER. The CDR3 is CASSQDLGLSQPQHF. CDR3 sequence (DNA): TGCGCCAGCAGCCAAGATTTGGGGTTAAGTCAGCCCCAGCATTTT.